Only a few counts were recorded for the clone carrying this TCR beta chain. Germline-derived CDR1 and CDR2 are DFQATT and SNEGSKA (reference sequence). Between the trimmed V and J ends, which lost 3 bases and 1 base, there was a span of 13 bases. This CDR3 contains 14 residues. These data are taken from a study of blood T cell repertoires in COVID-19. Study-level information: The analysed material was cDNA or gDNA that came from T cells, B-cell-depleted T cells, or PBMCs.

Participants spanned ages roughly 18 to 95 years and resided in 20 to 30 US areas. All recovered Cohort 3 donors got two negative PCRs, got clearance, or saw symptom resolution. Profiling relied on immunoSEQ multiplex PCR, and the TCRdb table lists in-frame clones only, not all of them. The profile covers about 48,000 clones, with 70% to 90% appearing a single time and around 3.1% taken by the ten largest. The receptor comes from a woman aged 50 to 65 who had recovered from COVID-19. This rearrangement joins TRBV20-1 to TRBJ2-7, with a weak D call TRBD1 (5 bases). Material for sequencing was PBMCs or T cells enriched from blood (not recorded which). The CDR3 sequence: CSASTRGFSYEQYF. The CDR3 coding sequence is TGCAGTGCTAGTACAAGGGGATTTTCCTACGAGCAGTACTTC.